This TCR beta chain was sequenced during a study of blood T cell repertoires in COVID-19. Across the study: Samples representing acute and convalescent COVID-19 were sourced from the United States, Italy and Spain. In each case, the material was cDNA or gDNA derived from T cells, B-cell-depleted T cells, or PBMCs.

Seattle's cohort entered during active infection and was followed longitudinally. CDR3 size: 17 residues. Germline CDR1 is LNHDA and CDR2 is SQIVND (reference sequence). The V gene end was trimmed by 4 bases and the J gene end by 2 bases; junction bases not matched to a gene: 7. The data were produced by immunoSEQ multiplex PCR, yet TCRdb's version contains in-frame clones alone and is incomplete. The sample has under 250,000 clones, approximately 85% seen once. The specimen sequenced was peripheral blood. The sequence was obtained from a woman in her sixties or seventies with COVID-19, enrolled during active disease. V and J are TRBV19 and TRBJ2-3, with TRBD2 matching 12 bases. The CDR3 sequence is CASSSTSGGSITDTQYF. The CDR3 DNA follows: TGTGCCAGTAGTAGTACTAGCGGGGGGTCGATCACAGATACGCAGTATTTT.